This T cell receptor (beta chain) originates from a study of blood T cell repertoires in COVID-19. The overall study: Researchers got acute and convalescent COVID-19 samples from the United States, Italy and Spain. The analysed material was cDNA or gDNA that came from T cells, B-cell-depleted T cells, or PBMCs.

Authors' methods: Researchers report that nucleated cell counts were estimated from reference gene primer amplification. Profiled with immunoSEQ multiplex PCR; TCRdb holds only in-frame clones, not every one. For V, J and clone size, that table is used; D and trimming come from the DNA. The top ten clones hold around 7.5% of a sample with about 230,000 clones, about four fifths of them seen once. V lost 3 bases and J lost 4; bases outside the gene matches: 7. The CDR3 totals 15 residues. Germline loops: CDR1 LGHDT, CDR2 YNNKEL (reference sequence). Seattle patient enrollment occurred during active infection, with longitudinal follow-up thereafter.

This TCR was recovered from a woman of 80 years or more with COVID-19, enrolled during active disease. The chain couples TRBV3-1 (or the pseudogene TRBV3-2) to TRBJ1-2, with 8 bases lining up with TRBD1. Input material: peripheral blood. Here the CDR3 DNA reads TGTGCCAGCAGCCACGGGGGACAGGCGGCCTATGGCTACACCTTC. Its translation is CASSHGGQAAYGYTF.